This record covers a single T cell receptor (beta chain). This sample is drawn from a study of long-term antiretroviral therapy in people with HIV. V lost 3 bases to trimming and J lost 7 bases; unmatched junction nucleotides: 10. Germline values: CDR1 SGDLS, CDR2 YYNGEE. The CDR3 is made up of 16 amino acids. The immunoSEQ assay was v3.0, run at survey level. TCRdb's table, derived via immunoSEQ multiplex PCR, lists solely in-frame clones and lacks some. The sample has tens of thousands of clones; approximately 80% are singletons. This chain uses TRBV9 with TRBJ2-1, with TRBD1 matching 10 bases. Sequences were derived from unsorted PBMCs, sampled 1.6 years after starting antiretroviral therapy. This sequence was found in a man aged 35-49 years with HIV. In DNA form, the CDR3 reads TGTGCCAGCAGCGATTCCCCGGGACAGGGGTGGAATGAGCAGTTCTTC. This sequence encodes CASSDSPGQGWNEQFF. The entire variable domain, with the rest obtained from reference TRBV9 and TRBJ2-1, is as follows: DSGVTQTPKHLITATGQRVTLRCSPRSGDLSVYWYQQSLDQGLQFLIQYYNGEERAKGNILERFSAQQFPDLHSELNLSSLELGDSALYFCASSDSPGQGWNEQFFGPGTRLTVL.